The 21 T cell receptor beta chains presented below share a single source sample, sequenced in a study of T cell clonality in common variable immunodeficiency. Produced via immunoSEQ multiplex PCR; TCRdb's table is partial and in-frame only. This repertoire lists 30,000 to 40,000 clones without singletons; approximately 9.8% sits in the top ten. Specimen: peripheral blood mononuclear cells. These receptors came from a person aged 18 to 70 in good health.

This clone was seen many times. Read coverage stops 3 residues before the CDR3 terminus; the germline J gene supplies the remainder. The chain is built from TRBV20-1 and TRBJ1-1; a weak D match, TRBD1 (6 bases). The CDR3 runs 15 residues. V lost 4 bases and J 4 bases, leaving 19 bases between the germline ends. Germline lookup yields CDR1 DFQATT and CDR2 SNEGSKA (reference sequence). The covered CDR3 bases are TGCAGTGCTATGATAAGACAGGCCGGGTTCACTGAA. Translated, it gives CSAMIRQAGFTE. The entire CDR3 protein reads CSAMIRQAGFTEAFF.

About this clone itself: Sequencing ends 3 residues short of the CDR3 end; the germline J gene provides the rest. The V call is TRBV30, the J call TRBJ2-4; TRBD1 or TRBD2 may be the D gene (6 bases each). CDR3 length: 13 residues. Per the germline V gene, CDR1 is GTSNPN and CDR2 is SVGIG (reference sequence). This CDR3 reads CAWSPGGTSGQYF. The sequenced CDR3 bases are TGTGCCTGGAGCCCCGGCGGGACATCGGGT.

The table lists this clone with many counts. The read is 3 residues too short to cover the CDR3 end, so that end is filled in from the germline J gene. This sequence joins TRBV29-1 and TRBJ1-2, with 12 bases identical to TRBD1. The CDR3 length is 17 residues. CDR1 and CDR2 from the germline V gene are SQVTM and ANQGSEA. CDR3 bases read: TGCAGCGTTGAGGGTAGTTCGGGACAGGGGGCCGGCGAGGGC. Translation gives CSVEGSSGQGAGEG. The whole CDR3 is CSVEGSSGQGAGEGYTF.

Comment on this clone: The CDR3 is cut off 3 residues early in the read; its end comes from the germline J gene. The chain combines TRBV18 with TRBJ1-5; 9 bases align to TRBD1. The CDR3 length is 15 residues. The V gene's germline CDR1 is KGHSH and CDR2 LQKENI. V lost 6 bases, J lost 6 bases, and 9 bases stayed unmatched. CDR3 DNA (partial): TGTGCCAGCTCCCCCCAGGGGACAGGGTCTCAGCCC. This sequence encodes CASSPQGTGSQP. The complete CDR3 protein is CASSPQGTGSQPQHF. The whole variable domain, remainder taken from reference TRBV18 and TRBJ1-5, is NAGVMQNPRHLVRRRGQEARLRCSPMKGHSHVYWYRQLPEEGLKFMVYLQKENIIDESGMPKERFSAEFPKEGPSILRIQQVVRGDSAAYFCASSPQGTGSQPQHFGDGTRLSIL.

This clone was seen many times. This CDR3 is CASSEFPGEAFETQYF. The covered CDR3 bases are TGTGCCAGCAGTGAATTCCCAGGGGAAGCATTTGAGACC. V gene TRBV2 combines with J gene TRBJ2-5; possibly TRBD1 for D (6 bases). The DNA ends 3 residues before the CDR3 does, and the rest of the CDR3 is filled in from the germline J gene. The CDR3 has 16 amino acids. The V gene lost 2 bases and the J gene lost 5 bases, with 18 bases spanning the gap. Germline lookup yields CDR1 SNHLY and CDR2 FYNNEI.

Ten or more counts support this clone. The CDR3 end falls 3 residues outside the read, so it is completed with the germline J gene. The chain joins TRBV9 to TRBJ1-1; D gene uncertain. The CDR3 loop spans 12 amino acids. V was clipped by 5 bases and J by 4 bases, with 9 bases between them. Germline V lookup: CDR1 SGDLS, CDR2 YYNGEE. The DNA read from the CDR3 is TGTGCCAGCAGTGCAGGAGGCACTGAA. Residues: CASSAGGTE. The whole CDR3 reads CASSAGGTEAFF. Filled out from reference TRBV9 and TRBJ1-1, the complete variable domain reads DSGVTQTPKHLITATGQRVTLRCSPRSGDLSVYWYQQSLDQGLQFLIQYYNGEERAKGNILERFSAQQFPDLHSELNLSSLELGDSALYFCASSAGGTEAFFGQGTRLTVV.

Only a few counts were recorded for this clone. An end of the junction differs from the germline gene, which may be a read error. At the DNA level, this CDR3 is encoded by other sequences in the same sample as well. CDR3 in amino acids: CASSRQGGGNTIYF. CDR3 DNA (partial): TGTGCCAGCAGCCGGCAGGGAGGTGGAAACACG. The V gene is TRBV7-2, the J gene TRBJ1-3, with D maybe TRBD1 (5 bases). The read ends 3 residues early relative to the CDR3; the germline J gene fills the gap. The V gene's germline CDR1 is SGHTA and CDR2 FQGNSA. This CDR3 region has 14 residues.

In its sample, this clone was seen a few times. The observed sequence ends 3 residues before the CDR3 terminus, with the missing tail filled in from the germline J gene. This chain uses TRBV10-2 with TRBJ1-1; D may be TRBD1 (5 bases). The CDR3 is 11 residues long. CDR1 and CDR2 (germline): WSHSY, SAAADI. The CDR3 loop is CATAGTDEAFF. The CDR3 DNA, read in part, is TGCGCCACCGCCGGGACTGACGAA.

This clone has just a few counts. The sequenced fragment ends 3 residues before the CDR3 boundary, so the rest is inferred from the germline J gene. The V gene is TRBV7-3, the J gene TRBJ1-2; D is undetermined. The CDR3 totals 14 residues. Germline assignment: CDR1 SGHTA and CDR2 FQGTGA. The CDR3 sequence is CASSTSGVYNDYTF. CDR3 bases read: TGTGCCAGCAGTACTAGCGGAGTCTACAATGAC.

This clone has at least ten counts. The read is 3 residues too short to cover the CDR3 end, so that end is filled in from the germline J gene. The rearrangement uses TRBV19 and TRBJ2-3; TRBD2 might be the D (5 bases). The germline V gene encodes CDR1 LNHDA and CDR2 SQIVND (reference sequence). V gave up 8 bases and J gave up 2 bases, with 11 bases separating them. The CDR3 covers 13 residues. CDR3 region: CASRGLNTDTQYF. The DNA read from the CDR3 is TGTGCCAGTCGCGGGCTCAACACAGATACG.

This clone was observed many times. The read ends 3 residues before the CDR3 terminus; that terminus is restored from the germline J gene. The chain is built from TRBV7-2 and TRBJ2-4; D is undetermined. The CDR3 covers 14 residues. V was clipped by 2 bases and J by 5 bases, with 10 bases between them. From germline, CDR1 is SGHTA and CDR2 FQGNSA. The CDR3 protein is CASSLKVRENIQYF. The CDR3 bases that were read are TGTGCCAGCAGCTTAAAAGTCCGGGAAAACATT.

This clone showed up just a few times. The sequenced fragment ends 3 residues before the CDR3 boundary, so the rest is inferred from the germline J gene. The J gene is TRBJ1-5, the V gene TRBV11-1; no reliable D call. Trimming pared 2 bases from V and 3 bases from J, leaving 5 bases between. The CDR3 covers 13 residues. Germline CDR1 SGHAT, CDR2 FQDESV (reference sequence). The sequenced part of the CDR3 DNA is TGTGCCAGCAGCTTAACAGTCAATCAGCCC. This codes for CASSLTVNQP. The entire CDR3 protein is CASSLTVNQPQHF.

This clone was picked up many times. Read coverage stops 3 residues before the CDR3 terminus; the germline J gene supplies the remainder. The gene calls are TRBV5-1 and TRBJ2-7; D is perhaps TRBD1 (6 bases). This CDR3 spans 14 amino acids. The V gene lost 4 bases and the J gene lost 2 bases, with 13 bases spanning the gap. The germline V gene has CDR1 SGHRS and CDR2 YFSETQ. CDR3 sequence reads: CASSPDRVPYEQYF. CDR3 DNA, as far as it was read: TGCGCCAGCAGCCCGGACAGAGTCCCCTACGAG.

As to this clone: The read is 3 residues too short to cover the CDR3 end, so that end is filled in from the germline J gene. The genes are TRBV5-1 and TRBJ1-3, with D unresolved. CDR3 size: 17 residues. Trimming stripped 0 bases from V and 0 bases from J, with 13 bases between. CDR1 and CDR2 (germline): SGHRS, YFSETQ. Incomplete CDR3 DNA: TGCGCCAGCAGCTTGGCCGAGAGCCCCGTCTCTGGAAACACC. This translates into CASSLAESPVSGNT. The complete CDR3 protein is CASSLAESPVSGNTIYF.

Ten or more counts support this clone. The read falls 3 residues short of the CDR3 end, and the missing part is taken from the germline J gene. V gene TRBV2 combines with J gene TRBJ2-3; perhaps TRBD2 as D (5 bases). Trimming shortened V by 4 bases and J by 1 base, and 15 bases separated the two germline ends. Germline loops: CDR1 SNHLY, CDR2 FYNNEI. CDR3 length equals 16 residues. The CDR3 DNA, read in part, is TGTGCCAGCAGTGGTGAGGGTGGAATTGGCACAGATACG. Translating it yields CASSGEGGIGTDT. The entire CDR3 is CASSGEGGIGTDTQYF.

This clone was seen many times. The DNA ends 3 residues before the CDR3 does, and the rest of the CDR3 is filled in from the germline J gene. This chain uses TRBV5-1 with TRBJ1-1; the match to TRBD1 covers 10 bases. Germline V gives CDR1 SGHRS, CDR2 YFSETQ. The trim removed 2 bases at V and 4 bases at J, leaving 5 bases unmatched. This CDR3 region has 15 residues. The part of the CDR3 DNA that was read is TGCGCCAGCAGCTTAGGCGGGACAGGGGTCACTGAA. It codes for CASSLGGTGVTE. The full CDR3 reads CASSLGGTGVTEAFF.

This clone was observed at least ten times. The CDR3 end lies 3 residues beyond the end of the read and is filled in from the germline J gene. The V and J genes are TRBV18 and TRBJ2-1; D is ambiguous. V shed 4 bases and J shed 2 bases, with 15 bases lying between them. Germline-derived CDR1 and CDR2 are KGHSH and LQKENI. The CDR3 is made up of 16 amino acids. The covered CDR3 bases are TGTGCCAGCTCACGGGCAGCCCAAAGGGCCTACAATGAG. It translates to CASSRAAQRAYNE. The whole CDR3 reads CASSRAAQRAYNEQFF.

The sample holds many counts of this clone. Read data end 3 residues before the CDR3 end; the end is taken from the germline J gene. This chain joins TRBV20-1 and TRBJ2-7; TRBD1 matches 8 bases. This CDR3 has 16 amino acids. The V segment lost 3 bases and the J segment 5 bases; nucleotides outside the gene matches: 15. From germline, CDR1 is DFQATT and CDR2 SNEGSKA (reference sequence). CDR3 DNA (partial): TGCAGTGCTAGGGAGATTGGGACAGGTCATCCGGACGAG. Its protein product is CSAREIGTGHPDE. The entire CDR3 reads CSAREIGTGHPDEQYF.

This clone was picked up a small number of times. The read falls 3 residues short of the CDR3 end, and the missing part is taken from the germline J gene. The chain uses TRBV18 and TRBJ2-7; 14 bases line up with TRBD2. Germline V CDR1 and CDR2: KGHSH, LQKENI. V lost 3 bases and J lost 5; bases outside the gene matches: 0. This CDR3 is 14 amino acids long. The sequenced CDR3 bases are TGTGCCAGCTCACCGGGACTAGCGGGAGACGAG. Encoded protein: CASSPGLAGDE. The full CDR3 sequence reads CASSPGLAGDEQYF.

This clone was seen many times. The read is 3 residues too short to cover the CDR3 end, so that end is filled in from the germline J gene. The chain couples TRBV5-1 to TRBJ2-3; D uncertain. V was cut by 0 bases and J by 0 bases, with 5 bases left in between. Looked up from germline, CDR1 is SGHRS and CDR2 is YFSETQ. This CDR3 is built from 14 residues. The part of the CDR3 DNA that was read is TGCGCCAGCAGCTTGGCCCGGAGCACAGATACG. This sequence encodes CASSLARSTDT. The CDR3 reads in full as CASSLARSTDTQYF.

The part of the CDR3 DNA that was read is TGTGCCAGTAGTATAGGGACAGGGTATGCCTACGAC. Residues: CASSIGTGYAYD. The CDR3, in full, reads CASSIGTGYAYDYTF. The rearrangement joins TRBV19 to TRBJ1-2; TRBD1 agrees at 8 bases. The DNA ends 3 residues before the CDR3 does, and the rest of the CDR3 is filled in from the germline J gene. This CDR3 is built from 15 residues. The germline CDR1 and CDR2 sequences are LNHDA and SQIVND (reference sequence).